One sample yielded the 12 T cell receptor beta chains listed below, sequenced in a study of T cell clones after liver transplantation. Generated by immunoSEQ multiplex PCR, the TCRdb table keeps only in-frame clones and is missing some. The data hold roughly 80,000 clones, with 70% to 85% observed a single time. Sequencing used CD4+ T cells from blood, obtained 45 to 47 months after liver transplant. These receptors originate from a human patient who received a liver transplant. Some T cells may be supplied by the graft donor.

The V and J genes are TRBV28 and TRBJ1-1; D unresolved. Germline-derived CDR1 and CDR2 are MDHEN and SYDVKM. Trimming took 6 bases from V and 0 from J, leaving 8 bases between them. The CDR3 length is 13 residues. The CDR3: CASRADMNTEAFF. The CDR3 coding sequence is TGTGCCAGCAGGGCCGATATGAACACTGAAGCTTTCTTT.

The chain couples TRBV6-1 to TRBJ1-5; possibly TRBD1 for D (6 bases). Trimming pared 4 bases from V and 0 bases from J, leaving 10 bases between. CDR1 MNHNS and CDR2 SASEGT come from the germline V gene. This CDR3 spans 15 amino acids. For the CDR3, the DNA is TGTGCCAGCAGTGGGGACAATTTTAGCAATCAGCCCCAGCATTTT. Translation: CASSGDNFSNQPQHF.

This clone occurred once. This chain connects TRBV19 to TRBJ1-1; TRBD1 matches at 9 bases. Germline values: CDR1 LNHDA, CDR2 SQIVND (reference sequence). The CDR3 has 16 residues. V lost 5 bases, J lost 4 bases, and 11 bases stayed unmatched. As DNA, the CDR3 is TGTGCCAGTAGTCCCTACAGGGGGCAGCGGAGCACTGAAGCTTTCTTT. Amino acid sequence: CASSPYRGQRSTEAFF.

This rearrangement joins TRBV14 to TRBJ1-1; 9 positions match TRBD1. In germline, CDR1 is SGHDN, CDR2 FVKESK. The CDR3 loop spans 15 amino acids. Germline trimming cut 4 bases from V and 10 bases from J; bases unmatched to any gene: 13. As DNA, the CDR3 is TGTGCCAGCAGCCTCACGATTGGGACAGGGTCCATAGCTTTCTTT. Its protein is CASSLTIGTGSIAFF.

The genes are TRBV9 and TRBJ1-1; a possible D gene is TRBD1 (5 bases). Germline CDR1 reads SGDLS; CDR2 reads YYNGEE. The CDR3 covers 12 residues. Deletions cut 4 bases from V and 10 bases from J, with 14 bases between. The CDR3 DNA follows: TGTGCCAGCAGCCCTGAGGGGAGGGGAGCTTTCTTT. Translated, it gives CASSPEGRGAFF.

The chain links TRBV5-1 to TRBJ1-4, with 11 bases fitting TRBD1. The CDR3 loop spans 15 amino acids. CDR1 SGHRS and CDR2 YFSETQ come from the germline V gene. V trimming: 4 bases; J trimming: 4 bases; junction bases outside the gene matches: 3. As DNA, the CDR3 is TGCGCCAGCAGCGATGGGACAGGGGGTAATGAAAAACTGTTTTTT. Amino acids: CASSDGTGGNEKLFF.

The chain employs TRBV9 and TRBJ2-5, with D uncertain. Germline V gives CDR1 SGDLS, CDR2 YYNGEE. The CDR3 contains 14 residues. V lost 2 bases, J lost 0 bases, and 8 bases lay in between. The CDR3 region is CASSVGTDQETQYF. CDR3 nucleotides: TGTGCCAGCAGCGTTGGTACCGACCAAGAGACCCAGTACTTC.

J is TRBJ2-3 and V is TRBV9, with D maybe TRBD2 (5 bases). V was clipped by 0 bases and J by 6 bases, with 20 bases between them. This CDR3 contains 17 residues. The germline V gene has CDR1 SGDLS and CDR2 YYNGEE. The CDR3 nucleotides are TGTGCCAGCAGCGTAGCGGAAGGTGGCGGACGCGGGGATACGCAGTATTTT. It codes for CASSVAEGGGRGDTQYF. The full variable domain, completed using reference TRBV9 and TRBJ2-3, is DSGVTQTPKHLITATGQRVTLRCSPRSGDLSVYWYQQSLDQGLQFLIQYYNGEERAKGNILERFSAQQFPDLHSELNLSSLELGDSALYFCASSVAEGGGRGDTQYFGPGTRLTVL.

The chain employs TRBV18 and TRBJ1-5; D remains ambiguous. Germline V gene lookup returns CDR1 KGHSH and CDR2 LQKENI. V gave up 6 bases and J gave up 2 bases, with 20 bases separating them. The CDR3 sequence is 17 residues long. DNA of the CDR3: TGTGCCAGCTCGTCTATGACGGGGAATCTCGGCAATCAGCCCCAGCATTTT. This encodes CASSSMTGNLGNQPQHF.

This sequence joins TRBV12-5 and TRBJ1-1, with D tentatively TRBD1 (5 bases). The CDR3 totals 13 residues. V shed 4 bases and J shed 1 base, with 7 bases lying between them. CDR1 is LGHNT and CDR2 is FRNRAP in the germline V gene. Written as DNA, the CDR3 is TGTGCTAGTGGTTCGGACACGAACACTGAAGCTTTCTTT. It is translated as CASGSDTNTEAFF.

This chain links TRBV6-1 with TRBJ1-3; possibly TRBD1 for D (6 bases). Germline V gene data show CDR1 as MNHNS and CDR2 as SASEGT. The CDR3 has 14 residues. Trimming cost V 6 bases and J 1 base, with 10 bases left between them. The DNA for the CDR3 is TGTGCCAGCAGCCTAAGGGGGTCTGGAAACACCATATATTTT. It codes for CASSLRGSGNTIYF.

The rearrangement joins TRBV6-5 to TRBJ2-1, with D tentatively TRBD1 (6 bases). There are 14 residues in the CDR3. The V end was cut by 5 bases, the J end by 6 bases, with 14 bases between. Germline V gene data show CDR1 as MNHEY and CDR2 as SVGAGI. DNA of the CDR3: TGTGCCAGCAGTCTGGGGACAACTTTCAATGAGCAGTTCTTC. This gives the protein CASSLGTTFNEQFF.